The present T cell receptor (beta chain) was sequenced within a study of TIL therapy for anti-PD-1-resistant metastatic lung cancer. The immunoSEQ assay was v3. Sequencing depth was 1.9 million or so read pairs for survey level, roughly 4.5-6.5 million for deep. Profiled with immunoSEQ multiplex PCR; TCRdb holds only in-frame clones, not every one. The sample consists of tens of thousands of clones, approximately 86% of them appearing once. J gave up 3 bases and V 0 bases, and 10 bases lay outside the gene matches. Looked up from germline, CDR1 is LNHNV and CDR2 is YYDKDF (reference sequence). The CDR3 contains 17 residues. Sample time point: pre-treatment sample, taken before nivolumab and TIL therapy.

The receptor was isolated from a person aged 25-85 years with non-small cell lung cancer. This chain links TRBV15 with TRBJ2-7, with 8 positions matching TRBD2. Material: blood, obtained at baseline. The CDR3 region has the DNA TGTGCCACCAGCAGAGATCAGGGAGCGGGGGTACACTACGAGCAGTACTTC. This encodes CATSRDQGAGVHYEQYF.